The 3 T cell receptor beta chains below come from one sample, sequenced in a study of lymphopenia after photon versus proton radiotherapy. Produced via immunoSEQ multiplex PCR; TCRdb's table is partial and in-frame only. The top ten hold over 1.5% of the sample, which has fewer than 3,000 clones, roughly 93% seen once. The material sequenced was peripheral blood, taken from a patient treated with photon-based radiotherapy. Receptor source: a woman aged 70-85 years with pancreatic cancer.

The chain joins TRBV7-2 to TRBJ1-3; the match to TRBD1 covers 8 bases. The length of the CDR3 is 15 residues. Germline CDR1 SGHTA, CDR2 FQGNSA. V trimming: 1 base; J trimming: 3 bases; junction bases outside the gene matches: 2. The CDR3 DNA sequence: TGTGCCAGCAGCTTAGGACAGGGGTATGGAAACACCATATATTTT. Its translation: CASSLGQGYGNTIYF.

This clone was observed once. This chain links TRBV6-5 with TRBJ1-6; no clear D. The CDR3 consists of 14 residues. From germline, CDR1 is MNHEY and CDR2 SVGAGI. V lost 2 bases, J lost 6 bases, and 8 bases lay in between. CDR3 nucleotide sequence: TGTGCCAGCAGTTACGGGGATCTTAATTCACCCCTCCACTTT. The encoded protein is CASSYGDLNSPLHF.

This sequence joins TRBV5-1 and TRBJ2-3, with 13 bases lining up with TRBD2. Germline values: CDR1 SGHRS, CDR2 YFSETQ. V lost 4 bases and J lost 1; bases outside the gene matches: 3. The CDR3 has 16 residues. In DNA form, the CDR3 reads TGCGCCAGCAGCACCGGACTAGCGGGAGGCACAGATACGCAGTATTTT. This sequence encodes CASSTGLAGGTDTQYF.